The following is a T cell receptor (beta chain) sequence with its context. The entry originates in a study of blood T cells in healthy people across ages. Combining a sample-barcoded 5' primer with a J-beta primer mix, a second PCR ran for about 6 to 11 cycles. TCRdb ran MiXCR on the 5' RACE reads and lists one entry per CDR3 protein. The table lists around 500,000 distinct CDR3 sequences, about 26% of them singletons, with about 3.9% in the top ten. This CDR3 region has 14 residues. Germline CDR1 is SQVTM and CDR2 is ANQGSEA. Trimming took off 3 bases at V and 1 base at J, with 11 bases between the two ends. The data were also submitted as part of a second study, on T cells of mothers and their children. That work states: All donors were healthy and Caucasian; they were a few mothers and their six children.

This chain joins TRBV29-1 and TRBJ2-3, with TRBD1 as a possible D gene (5 bases). Sequenced material: blood. This clonotype was obtained from a boy between 2 and 10 years old in good health. CDR3 sequence: CSVDSPQGTDTQYF. The CDR3 DNA follows: TGCAGCGTTGATTCCCCACAGGGCACAGATACGCAGTATTTT.